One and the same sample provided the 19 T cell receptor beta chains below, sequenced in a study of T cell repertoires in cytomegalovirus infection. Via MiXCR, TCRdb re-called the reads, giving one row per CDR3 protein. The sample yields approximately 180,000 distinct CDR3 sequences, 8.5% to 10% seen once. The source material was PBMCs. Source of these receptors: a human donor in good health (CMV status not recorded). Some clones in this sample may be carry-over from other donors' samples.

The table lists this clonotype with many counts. CDR3 nucleotides: TGTGCCAGCGGGACTAGCAGCGGTGAGCAGTTCTTC. Amino acid sequence: CASGTSSGEQFF. This rearrangement joins TRBV19 to TRBJ2-1; 9 positions agree with TRBD2. CDR3 size: 12 residues. Germline values: CDR1 LNHDA, CDR2 SQIVND (reference sequence). J lost 9 bases, V lost 9 bases, and 6 bases had no gene match.

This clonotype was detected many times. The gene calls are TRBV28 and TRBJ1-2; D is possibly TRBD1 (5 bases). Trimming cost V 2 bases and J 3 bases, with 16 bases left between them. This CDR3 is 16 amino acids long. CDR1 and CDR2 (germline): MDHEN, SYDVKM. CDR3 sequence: CASSLPGQGNDYGYTF. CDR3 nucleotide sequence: TGTGCCAGCAGTTTACCGGGGCAGGGCAACGACTATGGCTACACCTTC.

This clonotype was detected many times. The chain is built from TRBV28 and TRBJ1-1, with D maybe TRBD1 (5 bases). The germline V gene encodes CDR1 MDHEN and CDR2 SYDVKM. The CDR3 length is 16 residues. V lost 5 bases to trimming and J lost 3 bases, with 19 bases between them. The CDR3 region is CASSTRIRLGDTEAFF. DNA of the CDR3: TGTGCCAGCAGTACCCGGATAAGGTTGGGGGACACTGAAGCTTTCTTT.

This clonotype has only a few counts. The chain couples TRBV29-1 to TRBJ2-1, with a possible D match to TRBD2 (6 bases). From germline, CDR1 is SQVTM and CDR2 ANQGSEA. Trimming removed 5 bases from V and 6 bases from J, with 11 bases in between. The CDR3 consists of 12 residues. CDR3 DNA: TGCAGCGTTTCACGGGAGACCAATGAGCAGTTCTTC. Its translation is CSVSRETNEQFF.

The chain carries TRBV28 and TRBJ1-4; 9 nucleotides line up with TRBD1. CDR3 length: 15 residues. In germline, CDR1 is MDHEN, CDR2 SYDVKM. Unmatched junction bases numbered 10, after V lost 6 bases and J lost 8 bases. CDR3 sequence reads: CASRNPGQGSEKLFF. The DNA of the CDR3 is TGTGCCAGCAGGAATCCGGGACAGGGCAGCGAAAAACTGTTTTTT.

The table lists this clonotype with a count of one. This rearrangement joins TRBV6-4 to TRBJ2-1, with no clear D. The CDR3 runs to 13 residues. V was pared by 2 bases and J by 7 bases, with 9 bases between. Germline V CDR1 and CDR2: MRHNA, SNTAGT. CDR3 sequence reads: CASSDRARNEQFF. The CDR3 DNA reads TGTGCCAGCAGTGACCGAGCGAGGAATGAGCAGTTCTTC.

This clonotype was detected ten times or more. The CDR3 DNA is TGTGCCAGCAGCTTGGGACAGGGGGGATTTGGCTACACCTTC. This codes for CASSLGQGGFGYTF. The genes are TRBV11-2 and TRBJ1-2; 11 positions agree with TRBD1. J gave up 7 bases and V 3 bases, and 4 bases lay outside the gene matches. Germline V gives CDR1 SGHAT, CDR2 FQNNGV. This CDR3 spans 14 amino acids. The complete variable domain, with remaining parts taken from reference TRBV11-2 and TRBJ1-2, reads EAGVAQSPRYKIIEKRQSVAFWCNPISGHATLYWYQQILGQGPKLLIQFQNNGVVDDSQLPKDRFSAERLKGVDSTLKIQPAKLEDSAVYLCASSLGQGGFGYTFGSGTRLTVV.

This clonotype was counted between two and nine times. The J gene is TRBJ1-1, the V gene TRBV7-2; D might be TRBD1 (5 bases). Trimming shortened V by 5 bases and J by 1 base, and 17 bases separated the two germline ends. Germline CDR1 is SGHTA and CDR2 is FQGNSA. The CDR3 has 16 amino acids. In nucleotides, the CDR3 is TGTGCCAGCAGCCCAGTCGGGACCCGACCGAACACTGAAGCTTTCTTT. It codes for CASSPVGTRPNTEAFF.

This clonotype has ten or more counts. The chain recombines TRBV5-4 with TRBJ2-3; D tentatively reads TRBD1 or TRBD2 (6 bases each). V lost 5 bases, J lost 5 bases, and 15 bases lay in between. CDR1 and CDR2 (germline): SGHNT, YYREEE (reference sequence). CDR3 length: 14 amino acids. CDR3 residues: CASRPGAPVDTQYF. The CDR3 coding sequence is TGTGCCAGCAGGCCGGGGGCCCCAGTAGATACGCAGTATTTT.

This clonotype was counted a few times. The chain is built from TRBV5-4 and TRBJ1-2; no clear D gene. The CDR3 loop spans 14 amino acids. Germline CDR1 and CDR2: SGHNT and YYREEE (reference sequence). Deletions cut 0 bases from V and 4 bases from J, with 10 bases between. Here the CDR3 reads CASSLESQLYGYTF. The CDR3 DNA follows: TGTGCCAGCAGCTTGGAGAGTCAGCTCTATGGCTACACCTTC.

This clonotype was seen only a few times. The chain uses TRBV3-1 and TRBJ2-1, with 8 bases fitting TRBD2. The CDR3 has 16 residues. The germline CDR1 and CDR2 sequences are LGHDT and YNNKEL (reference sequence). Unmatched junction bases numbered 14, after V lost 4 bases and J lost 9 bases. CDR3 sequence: CASSPQLGGAFGEQFF. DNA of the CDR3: TGTGCCAGCAGCCCGCAGCTCGGGGGGGCCTTTGGTGAGCAGTTCTTC.

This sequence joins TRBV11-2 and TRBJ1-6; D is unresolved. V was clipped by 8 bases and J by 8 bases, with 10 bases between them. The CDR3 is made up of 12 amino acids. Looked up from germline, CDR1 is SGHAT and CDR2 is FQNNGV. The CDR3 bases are TGTGCCAGCCGCCAGGACCATTCACCCCTCCACTTT. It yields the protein CASRQDHSPLHF.

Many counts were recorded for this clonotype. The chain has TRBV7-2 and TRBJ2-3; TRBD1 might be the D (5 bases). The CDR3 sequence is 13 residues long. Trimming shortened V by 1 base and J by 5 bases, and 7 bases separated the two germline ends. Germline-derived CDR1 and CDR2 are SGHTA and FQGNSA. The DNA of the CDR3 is TGTGCCAGCAGCTTAGTTCAGGGAGATACGCAGTATTTT. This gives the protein CASSLVQGDTQYF.

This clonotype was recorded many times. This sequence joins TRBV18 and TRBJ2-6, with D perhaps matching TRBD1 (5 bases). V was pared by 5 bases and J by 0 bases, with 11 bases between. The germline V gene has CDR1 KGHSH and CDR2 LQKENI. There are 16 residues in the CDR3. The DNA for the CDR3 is TGTGCCAGCTCATGGGGCCGTCCCTCTGGGGCCAACGTCCTGACTTTC. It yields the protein CASSWGRPSGANVLTF.

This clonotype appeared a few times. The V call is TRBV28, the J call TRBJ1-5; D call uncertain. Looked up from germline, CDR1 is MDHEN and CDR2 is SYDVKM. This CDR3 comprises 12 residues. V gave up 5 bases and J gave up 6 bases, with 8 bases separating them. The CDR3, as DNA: TGTGCCAGCAGTGTGGGGAGTCAGCCCCAGCATTTT. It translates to CASSVGSQPQHF.

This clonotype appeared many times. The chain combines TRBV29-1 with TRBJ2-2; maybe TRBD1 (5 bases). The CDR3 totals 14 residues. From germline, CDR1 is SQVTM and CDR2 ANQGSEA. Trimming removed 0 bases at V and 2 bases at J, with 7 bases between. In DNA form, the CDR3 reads TGCAGCGTTGAAGAACAGGTTAACACCGGGGAGCTGTTTTTT. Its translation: CSVEEQVNTGELFF.

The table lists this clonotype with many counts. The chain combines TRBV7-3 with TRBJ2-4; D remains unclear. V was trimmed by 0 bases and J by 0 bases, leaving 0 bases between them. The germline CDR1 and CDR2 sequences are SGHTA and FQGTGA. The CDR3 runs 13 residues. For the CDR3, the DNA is TGTGCCAGCAGCTTAACAGCCAAAAACATTCAGTACTTC. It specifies CASSLTAKNIQYF.

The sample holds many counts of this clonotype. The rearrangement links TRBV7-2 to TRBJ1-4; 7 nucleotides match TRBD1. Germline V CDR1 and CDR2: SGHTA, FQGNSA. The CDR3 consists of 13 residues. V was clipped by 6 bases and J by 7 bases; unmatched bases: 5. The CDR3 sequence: CASSNNRGEKLFF. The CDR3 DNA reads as TGTGCCAGCAGTAATAACAGGGGTGAAAAACTGTTTTTT.

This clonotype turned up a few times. For the CDR3, the DNA is TGTGCCAGCAGTGGGACTGCTAAGTACGAGCAGTACTTC. This gives the protein CASSGTAKYEQYF. This chain links TRBV2 with TRBJ2-7; D might be TRBD2 (5 bases). Deletions cut 4 bases from V and 4 bases from J, with 11 bases between. CDR3 size: 13 residues. The V gene's germline CDR1 is SNHLY and CDR2 FYNNEI. Based on the CDR3 plus reference TRBV2 and TRBJ2-7, the full variable domain is EPEVTQTPSHQVTQMGQEVILRCVPISNHLYFYWYRQILGQKVEFLVSFYNNEISEKSEIFDDQFSVERPDGSNFTLKIRSTKLEDSAMYFCASSGTAKYEQYFGPGTRLTVT.